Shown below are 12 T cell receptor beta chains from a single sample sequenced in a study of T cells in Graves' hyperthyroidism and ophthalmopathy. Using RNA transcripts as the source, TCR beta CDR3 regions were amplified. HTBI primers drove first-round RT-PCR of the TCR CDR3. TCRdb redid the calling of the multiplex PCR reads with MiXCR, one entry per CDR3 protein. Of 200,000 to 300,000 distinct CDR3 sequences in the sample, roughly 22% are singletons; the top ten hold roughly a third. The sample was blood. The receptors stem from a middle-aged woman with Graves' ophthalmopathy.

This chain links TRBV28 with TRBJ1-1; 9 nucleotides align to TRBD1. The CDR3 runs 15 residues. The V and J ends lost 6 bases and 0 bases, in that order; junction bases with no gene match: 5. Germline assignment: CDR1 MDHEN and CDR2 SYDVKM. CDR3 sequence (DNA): TGTGCCAGCAGGGGACAGGGCGTCATGAACACTGAAGCTTTCTTT. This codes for CASRGQGVMNTEAFF. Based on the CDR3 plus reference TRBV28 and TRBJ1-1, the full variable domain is DVKVTQSSRYLVKRTGEKVFLECVQDMDHENMFWYRQDPGLGLRLIYFSYDVKMKEKGDIPEGYSVSREKKERFSLILESASTNQTSMYLCASRGQGVMNTEAFFGQGTRLTVV.

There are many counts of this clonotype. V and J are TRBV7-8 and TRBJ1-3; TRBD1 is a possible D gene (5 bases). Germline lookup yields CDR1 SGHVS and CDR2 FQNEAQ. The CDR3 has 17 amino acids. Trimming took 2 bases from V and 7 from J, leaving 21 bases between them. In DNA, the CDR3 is TGTGCCAGCAGCTTAAGGTCGAGGCAGGGAACTATTAACACCATATATTTT. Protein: CASSLRSRQGTINTIYF.

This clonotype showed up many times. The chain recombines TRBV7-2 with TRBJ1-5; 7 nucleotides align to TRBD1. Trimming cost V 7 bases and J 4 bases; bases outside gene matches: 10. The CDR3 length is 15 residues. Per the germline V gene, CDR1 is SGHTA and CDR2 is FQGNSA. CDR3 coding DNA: TGTGCCAGCACCACCCAGGGACAGCCGAATCAGCCCCAGCATTTT. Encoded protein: CASTTQGQPNQPQHF.

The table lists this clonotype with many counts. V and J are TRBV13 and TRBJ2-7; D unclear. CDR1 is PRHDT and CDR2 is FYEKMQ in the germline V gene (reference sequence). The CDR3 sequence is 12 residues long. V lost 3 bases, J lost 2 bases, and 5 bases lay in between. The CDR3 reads CASSLFPYEQYF. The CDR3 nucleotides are TGTGCCAGCAGCTTGTTCCCCTACGAGCAGTACTTC.

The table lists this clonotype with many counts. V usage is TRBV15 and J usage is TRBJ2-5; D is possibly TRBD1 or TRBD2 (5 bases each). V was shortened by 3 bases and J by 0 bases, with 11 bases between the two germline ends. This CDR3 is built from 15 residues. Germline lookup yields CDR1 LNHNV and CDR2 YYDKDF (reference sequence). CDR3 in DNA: TGTGCCACCAGCAGCCGGGACGACAACCAAGAGACCCAGTACTTC. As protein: CATSSRDDNQETQYF.

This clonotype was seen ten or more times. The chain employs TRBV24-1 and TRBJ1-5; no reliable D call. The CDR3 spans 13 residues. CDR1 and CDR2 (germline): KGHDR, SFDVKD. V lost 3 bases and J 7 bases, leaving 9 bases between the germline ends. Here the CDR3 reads CATSDEGWQPQHF. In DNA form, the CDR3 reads TGTGCCACCAGTGATGAGGGTTGGCAGCCCCAGCATTTT.

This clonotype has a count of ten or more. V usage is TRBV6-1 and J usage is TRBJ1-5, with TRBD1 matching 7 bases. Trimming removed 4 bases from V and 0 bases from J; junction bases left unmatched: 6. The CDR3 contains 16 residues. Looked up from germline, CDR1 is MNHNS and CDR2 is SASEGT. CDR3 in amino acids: CASSARTGYSNQPQHF. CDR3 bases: TGTGCCAGCAGTGCAAGGACAGGCTATAGCAATCAGCCCCAGCATTTT.

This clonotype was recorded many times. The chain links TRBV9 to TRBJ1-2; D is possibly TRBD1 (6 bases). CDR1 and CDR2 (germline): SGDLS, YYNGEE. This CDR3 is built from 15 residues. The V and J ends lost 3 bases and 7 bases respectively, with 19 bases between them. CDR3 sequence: CASSASSRGFGGYTF. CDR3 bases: TGTGCCAGCAGCGCCTCATCTAGGGGGTTTGGTGGCTACACCTTC.

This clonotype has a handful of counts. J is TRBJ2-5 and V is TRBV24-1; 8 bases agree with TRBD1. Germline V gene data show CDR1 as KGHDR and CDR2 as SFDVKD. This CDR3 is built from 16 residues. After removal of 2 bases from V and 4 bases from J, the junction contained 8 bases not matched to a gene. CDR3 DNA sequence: TGTGCCACCAGTGATTCTGGACAGGGAATGGGAGAGACCCAGTACTTC. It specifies CATSDSGQGMGETQYF.

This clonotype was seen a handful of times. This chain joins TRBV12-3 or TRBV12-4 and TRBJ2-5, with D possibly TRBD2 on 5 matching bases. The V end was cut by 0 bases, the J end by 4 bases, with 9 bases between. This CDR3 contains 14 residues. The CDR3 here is CASSLARVAETQYF. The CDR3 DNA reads TGTGCCAGCAGTTTAGCGCGGGTCGCAGAGACCCAGTACTTC.

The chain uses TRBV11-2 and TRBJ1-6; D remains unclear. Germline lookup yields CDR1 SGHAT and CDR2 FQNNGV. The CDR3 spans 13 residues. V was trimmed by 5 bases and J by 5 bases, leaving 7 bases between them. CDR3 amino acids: CASSRGDNSPLHF. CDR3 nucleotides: TGTGCCAGCAGCCGAGGCGATAATTCACCCCTCCACTTT.

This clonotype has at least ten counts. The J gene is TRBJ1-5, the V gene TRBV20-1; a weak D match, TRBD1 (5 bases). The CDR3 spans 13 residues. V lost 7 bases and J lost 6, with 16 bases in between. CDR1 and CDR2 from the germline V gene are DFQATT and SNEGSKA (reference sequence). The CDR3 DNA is TGCAGTGTAGGCAGGGAGGAAAGTCAGCCCCAGCATTTT. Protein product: CSVGREESQPQHF.